This TCR beta chain derives from a study of OX40 agonist ivuxolimab in advanced cancers. The data were produced by immunoSEQ multiplex PCR, yet TCRdb's version contains in-frame clones alone and is incomplete. The data hold about 84,000 clones, with about four fifths observed a single time. The count of this clone is one. The germline V gene has CDR1 MNHEY and CDR2 SVGAGI. V dropped 2 bases and J dropped 4; count of bases not matched to a gene: 10. The CDR3 covers 16 residues. The sample consisted of CD4+ or CD8+ T cells sorted from blood, taken in a trial of the OX40 agonist ivuxolimab. J is TRBJ2-5 and V is TRBV6-5; 7 nucleotides match TRBD1. This TCR was sampled from an adult with an advanced solid tumor such as melanoma, head and neck, liver or kidney cancer. CDR3 coding DNA: TGTGCCAGCAGTTACGGTCTTACAGGGGCTGCAGAGACCCAGTACTTC. It specifies CASSYGLTGAAETQYF.